This entry lists 27 T cell receptor beta chains sequenced from one sample in a study of blood T cell repertoires in COVID-19 (TCRdb year 2020). The library was built by means of the immunoSEQ multiplex PCR assay. TCRdb carries this immuneACCESS record with in-frame sequences only. Its versions omit some clonotypes, under half of them owing to an unresolved V gene in the studies checked, with the rest unexplained. The sample includes about 200,000 clones, with around 89% observed a single time. The leading ten clones occupy approximately 6% of the sample. The sequenced material came from peripheral blood. The receptor set was obtained from a man aged 40-49 years with active or convalescent COVID-19.

The chain combines TRBV6-5 with TRBJ2-5, with D maybe TRBD1 (8 bases). V was shortened by 6 bases and J by 5 bases, with 19 bases between the two germline ends. This CDR3 is built from 15 residues. In germline, CDR1 is MNHEY, CDR2 SVGAGI. The CDR3 nucleotides read TGTGCCAGCAGGATGCTTGGACAGGGAGGGGAGACCCAGTACTTC. This encodes CASRMLGQGGETQYF.

The chain employs TRBV15 and TRBJ1-2, with 9 bases fitting TRBD1. Germline V CDR1 and CDR2: LNHNV, YYDKDF (reference sequence). After removal of 5 bases from V and 2 bases from J, the junction contained 6 bases not matched to a gene. This CDR3 spans 15 amino acids. The CDR3: CATSPQTGGNYGYTF. CDR3 coding DNA: TGTGCCACCAGCCCTCAGACAGGGGGAAACTATGGCTACACCTTC.

This chain connects TRBV2 to TRBJ1-1; D is possibly TRBD1 (6 bases). The V and J ends lost 4 bases and 1 base respectively, with 13 bases between them. Germline V gene lookup returns CDR1 SNHLY and CDR2 FYNNEI. The CDR3 length is 15 residues. CDR3 sequence reads: CASSGFGGANTEAFF. The CDR3 DNA follows: TGTGCCAGCAGTGGTTTCGGGGGGGCGAACACTGAAGCTTTCTTT.

J is TRBJ1-6 and V is TRBV10-3, with D unclear. V dropped 5 bases and J dropped 10 bases, with 12 bases sitting between them. The germline V gene encodes CDR1 ENHRY and CDR2 SYGVKD. This CDR3 has 13 amino acids. CDR3 coding DNA: TGTGCCATCAGTAACGGCGGGTACTCACCCCTCCACTTT. Translating it yields CAISNGGYSPLHF.

The rearrangement uses TRBV9 and TRBJ1-2; weak D call: TRBD1 (5 bases). Trimming removed 5 bases from V and 4 bases from J, with 12 bases in between. CDR3 length: 13 amino acids. Germline CDR1 SGDLS, CDR2 YYNGEE. CDR3 sequence (DNA): TGTGCCAGCAGTCTAGACAGAAGCTATGGCTACACCTTC. The encoded protein is CASSLDRSYGYTF.

The chain uses TRBV19 and TRBJ1-4, with 9 bases lining up with TRBD1. In germline, CDR1 is LNHDA, CDR2 SQIVND (reference sequence). V was clipped by 7 bases and J by 8 bases; unmatched bases: 11. The CDR3 runs to 15 residues. CDR3 sequence: CASNPSGTGLEKLFF. The DNA of the CDR3 is TGTGCCAGTAATCCCTCCGGGACAGGGCTCGAAAAACTGTTTTTT.

CDR3: CASSRNRGEKLFF. The CDR3 DNA follows: TGTGCCAGCAGCCGAAATCGGGGTGAAAAACTGTTTTTT. The chain links TRBV3-1 (or the pseudogene TRBV3-2) to TRBJ1-4; unclear D gene. Germline V gene data show CDR1 as LGHDT and CDR2 as YNNKEL (reference sequence). This CDR3 spans 13 amino acids. Trimming took off 4 bases at V and 7 bases at J, with 10 bases between the two ends.

This clone came up many times. This chain links TRBV9 with TRBJ1-1, with 7 positions matching TRBD1. Unmatched junction bases numbered 11, after V lost 4 bases and J lost 2 bases. The CDR3 extends over 16 amino acids. Germline values: CDR1 SGDLS, CDR2 YYNGEE. This CDR3 is CASSPRQGRLNTEAFF. The CDR3 nucleotides are TGTGCCAGCAGCCCCCGACAGGGCCGCCTAAACACTGAAGCTTTCTTT. The full variable domain, its missing parts supplied by reference TRBV9 and TRBJ1-1, is DSGVTQTPKHLITATGQRVTLRCSPRSGDLSVYWYQQSLDQGLQFLIQYYNGEERAKGNILERFSAQQFPDLHSELNLSSLELGDSALYFCASSPRQGRLNTEAFFGQGTRLTVV.

The chain employs TRBV3-1 (or the pseudogene TRBV3-2) and TRBJ1-3; 8 positions match TRBD1. Trimming removed 4 bases from V and 7 bases from J; junction bases left unmatched: 18. CDR1 and CDR2 from the germline V gene are LGHDT and YNNKEL (reference sequence). This CDR3 comprises 18 residues. This CDR3 is CASSRTIAKAGGFNTIYF. For the CDR3, the DNA is TGTGCCAGCAGCCGAACGATCGCAAAGGCAGGGGGCTTTAACACCATATATTTT.

This chain uses TRBV6-2 or TRBV6-3 with TRBJ2-7, with D maybe TRBD2 (6 bases). Germline V lookup: CDR1 MNHEY, CDR2 SVGEGT. This CDR3 has 15 residues. Trimming removed 0 bases at V and 6 bases at J, with 15 bases between. The CDR3 DNA is TGTGCCAGCAGTTACTCGTCGCCGCTGGGGGGCGAGCAGTACTTC. It encodes CASSYSSPLGGEQYF.

The V and J genes are TRBV4-1 and TRBJ1-3; the match to TRBD1 covers 10 bases. Germline CDR1 reads MGHRA; CDR2 reads YSYEKL. CDR3 size: 17 residues. V shed 1 base, J shed 2 bases, and the junction held 5 bases outside the gene matches. CDR3 sequence (DNA): TGCGCCAGCAGCCAAGGCCGGGACAGGGGCACTGGAAACACCATATATTTT. This codes for CASSQGRDRGTGNTIYF.

The chain couples TRBV29-1 to TRBJ2-3; possible D gene TRBD1, 6 bases. CDR3 size: 13 residues. Germline V gene data show CDR1 as SQVTM and CDR2 as ANQGSEA. Trimming stripped 7 bases from V and 1 base from J, with 12 bases between. CDR3 in DNA: TGCAGCGCGAACAGGGAGCGCACAGATACGCAGTATTTT. It yields the protein CSANRERTDTQYF.

The rearrangement links TRBV28 to TRBJ2-7; 9 nucleotides line up with TRBD2. V lost 6 bases, J lost 2 bases, and 11 bases stayed unmatched. The CDR3 runs 16 residues. Germline CDR1 MDHEN, CDR2 SYDVKM. This CDR3 reads CASSQPSSGAPYEQYF. The CDR3 nucleotides read TGTGCCAGCAGCCAACCCTCTAGCGGGGCGCCCTACGAGCAGTACTTC.

V is TRBV29-1 and J is TRBJ2-1; 8 nucleotides line up with TRBD1. Losses at the gene ends were 0 bases for V and 7 bases for J; bases not matched to a gene: 23. There are 20 residues in the CDR3. The germline CDR1 and CDR2 sequences are SQVTM and ANQGSEA. The CDR3 region has the DNA TGCAGCGTTGAAGATCGGACCCCACTTACCCGGGACAGGAGAGGTAATGAGCAGTTCTTC. It is translated as CSVEDRTPLTRDRRGNEQFF.

This rearrangement joins TRBV7-9 to TRBJ1-2; 7 bases fit TRBD1. Germline CDR1 reads SEHNR; CDR2 reads FQNEAQ (reference sequence). V shed 5 bases, J shed 5 bases, and the junction held 8 bases outside the gene matches. The CDR3 extends over 14 amino acids. In nucleotides, the CDR3 is TGTGCCAGCAGCGGCCGGGACAGCTATTATGGCTACACCTTC. It specifies CASSGRDSYYGYTF.

The DNA for the CDR3 is TGCGCCAGCGCGAGACTAGCGGGGACCCGCACAGATACGCAGTATTTT. Its translation is CASARLAGTRTDTQYF. The J gene is TRBJ2-3, the V gene TRBV5-1; 11 bases map to TRBD2. J lost 1 base, V lost 7 bases, and 8 bases had no gene match. Germline-derived CDR1 and CDR2 are SGHRS and YFSETQ. The CDR3 consists of 16 residues.

The chain combines TRBV9 with TRBJ2-2; 9 nucleotides align to TRBD2. Germline trimming cut 0 bases from V and 0 bases from J; bases unmatched to any gene: 6. CDR1 and CDR2 (germline): SGDLS, YYNGEE. This CDR3 spans 18 amino acids. The CDR3 sequence is CASSVVPAGGANTGELFF. In DNA, the CDR3 is TGTGCCAGCAGCGTAGTACCAGCGGGAGGCGCGAACACCGGGGAGCTGTTTTTT.

The chain is built from TRBV6-5 and TRBJ2-1; D may be TRBD2 (6 bases). The germline CDR1 and CDR2 sequences are MNHEY and SVGAGI. Deletions cut 7 bases from V and 6 bases from J, with 16 bases between. The CDR3 contains 14 residues. DNA for the CDR3: TGTGCCAGCACCCGAACGGGGGAAATCAATGAGCAGTTCTTC. As protein: CASTRTGEINEQFF.

This rearrangement joins TRBV7-6 to TRBJ2-2, with TRBD2 matching over 13 bases. The junction had 7 bases not matched to a gene; V was cut back by 3 bases and J by 6 bases. Germline V gives CDR1 SGHVS, CDR2 FNYEAQ. The CDR3 sequence is 17 residues long. The CDR3 here is CASSLLTSGRAPGELFF. DNA of the CDR3: TGTGCCAGCAGCTTGTTAACTAGCGGGAGGGCCCCCGGGGAGCTGTTTTTT.

The chain uses TRBV28 and TRBJ1-2; tentative D call: TRBD1 (5 bases). This CDR3 is 15 amino acids long. Germline V gene data show CDR1 as MDHEN and CDR2 as SYDVKM. Trimming stripped 4 bases from V and 5 bases from J, with 17 bases between. The CDR3 sequence is CASSSRGVGRYGYTF. The CDR3 nucleotides read TGTGCCAGCAGTTCCCGGGGCGTCGGGAGGTATGGCTACACCTTC.

J is TRBJ2-7 and V is TRBV24-1; 10 bases are a match to TRBD1. Looked up from germline, CDR1 is KGHDR and CDR2 is SFDVKD. The CDR3 loop spans 15 amino acids. V trimming: 7 bases; J trimming: 2 bases; junction bases outside the gene matches: 7. This CDR3 reads CATSGGTGDPYEQYF. CDR3 DNA: TGTGCCACCAGCGGGGGGACAGGGGACCCCTACGAGCAGTACTTC.

In this sample, this clone turned up once. The chain recombines TRBV5-4 with TRBJ1-2; 8 nucleotides match TRBD1. The junction had 12 bases not matched to a gene; V was cut back by 4 bases and J by 4 bases. CDR1 is SGHNT, CDR2 YYREEE, per germline (reference sequence). There are 16 residues in the CDR3. The DNA for the CDR3 is TGTGCCAGCAGCCAAAACCAGGGGGCGTCGGGCTATGGCTACACCTTC. It encodes CASSQNQGASGYGYTF.

CDR3 loop: CASKPYRGGNEQYF. The CDR3 DNA reads as TGCGCCAGCAAACCCTACAGGGGGGGCAACGAGCAGTACTTC. The rearrangement links TRBV5-1 to TRBJ2-7, with D possibly TRBD1 on 8 matching bases. Trimming left V 6 bases short and J 5 bases short, with 18 bases between. Per germline, CDR1 SGHRS and CDR2 YFSETQ. CDR3 size: 14 residues. Variable domain in full (rest from reference TRBV5-1 and TRBJ2-7): KAGVTQTPRYLIKTRGQQVTLSCSPISGHRSVSWYQQTPGQGLQFLFEYFSETQRNKGNFPGRFSGRQFSNSRSEMNVSTLELGDSALYLCASKPYRGGNEQYFGPGTRLTVT.

The chain is built from TRBV14 and TRBJ1-1; 7 bases fit TRBD1. The CDR3 extends over 16 amino acids. Germline CDR1 reads SGHDN; CDR2 reads FVKESK. J gave up 1 base and V 4 bases, and 9 bases lay outside the gene matches. CDR3 protein: CASSPRTGLSNTEAFF. In DNA, the CDR3 is TGTGCCAGCAGCCCTCGGACAGGTTTATCGAACACTGAAGCTTTCTTT.

J is TRBJ2-7 and V is TRBV6-5, with D possibly TRBD1 on 5 matching bases. This CDR3 is 12 amino acids long. V lost 5 bases and J lost 7, with 12 bases in between. Germline V CDR1 and CDR2: MNHEY, SVGAGI. The CDR3: CASSRYKGEQYF. In nucleotides, the CDR3 is TGTGCCAGCAGTCGCTATAAGGGGGAGCAGTACTTC.

This rearrangement joins TRBV19 to TRBJ1-6; 7 nucleotides align to TRBD1. The V segment lost 5 bases and the J segment 13 bases; nucleotides outside the gene matches: 14. The CDR3 contains 15 residues. Germline CDR1 LNHDA, CDR2 SQIVND (reference sequence). CDR3 sequence (DNA): TGTGCCAGTAGTCGGTCGGGACAGTCGACTGAGCCCCTCCACTTT. It specifies CASSRSGQSTEPLHF.

In this sample, this clone turned up a few times. J is TRBJ2-1 and V is TRBV14; TRBD1 matches at 7 bases. The CDR3 is 13 amino acids. V dropped 4 bases and J dropped 10; count of bases not matched to a gene: 7. Looked up from germline, CDR1 is SGHDN and CDR2 is FVKESK. CDR3 coding DNA: TGTGCCAGCAGCCTCACCGGGACAGCAGAGCAGTTCTTC. This encodes CASSLTGTAEQFF.